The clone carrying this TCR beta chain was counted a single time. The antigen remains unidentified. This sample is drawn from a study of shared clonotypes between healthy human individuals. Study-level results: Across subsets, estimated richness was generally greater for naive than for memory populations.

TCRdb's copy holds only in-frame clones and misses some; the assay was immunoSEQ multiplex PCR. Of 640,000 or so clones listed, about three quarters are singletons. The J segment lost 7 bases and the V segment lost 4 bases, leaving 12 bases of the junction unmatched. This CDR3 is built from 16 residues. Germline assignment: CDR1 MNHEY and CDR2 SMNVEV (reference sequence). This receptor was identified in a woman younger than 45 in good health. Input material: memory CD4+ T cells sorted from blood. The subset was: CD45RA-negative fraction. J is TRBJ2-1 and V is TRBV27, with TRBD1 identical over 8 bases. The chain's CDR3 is CASSSRVTGGWNEQFF. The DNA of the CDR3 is TGTGCCAGCAGTTCCCGGGTAACAGGGGGGTGGAATGAGCAGTTCTTC.